Each of the 21 T cell receptor beta chains below was sequenced from the same sample in a study of blood T cell repertoires in COVID-19. Measured with immunoSEQ multiplex PCR; TCRdb has only the in-frame clones, and not every one. The sample gives around 370,000 clones, approximately 89% of which show up once; roughly 3.4% is in the top ten. Sequencing used peripheral blood. These TCRs come from a woman aged 18-29 years who had recovered from COVID-19.

The chain combines TRBV11-3 with TRBJ2-1; TRBD2 might be the D (6 bases). V was shortened by 5 bases and J by 6 bases, with 17 bases between the two germline ends. CDR1 and CDR2 from the germline V gene are SGHNT and YENEEA. The CDR3 loop spans 15 amino acids. The CDR3 bases are TGTGCCAGCAGCGGGGTGGGGGGAGTGAGCAATGAGCAGTTCTTC. This codes for CASSGVGGVSNEQFF.

The chain has TRBV25-1 and TRBJ1-6; D not certain. There are 14 residues in the CDR3. CDR1 is MGHDK, CDR2 SYGVNS, per germline. Trimming took 3 bases from V and 7 from J, leaving 10 bases between them. The CDR3 here is CASSDWRRNSPLHF. CDR3 DNA: TGTGCCAGCAGTGACTGGAGGAGGAATTCACCCCTCCACTTT.

The rearrangement links TRBV29-1 to TRBJ2-3, with D possibly TRBD2 on 7 matching bases. The ends were cut back, 4 bases at V and 4 bases at J, with 15 bases in the middle. The CDR3 covers 14 residues. In germline, CDR1 is SQVTM, CDR2 ANQGSEA. In nucleotides, the CDR3 is TGCAGCGTTGGGCAGCAAGGGGGGGCAGATACGCAGTATTTT. It yields the protein CSVGQQGGADTQYF.

The V gene is TRBV4-3, the J gene TRBJ1-1; 8 positions agree with TRBD1. CDR1 and CDR2 (germline): LGHNA, YSLEER. V trimming: 1 base; J trimming: 5 bases; junction bases outside the gene matches: 3. The CDR3 totals 14 residues. The CDR3 loop is CASSQVDRVTEAFF. For the CDR3, the DNA is TGCGCCAGCAGCCAAGTGGACAGGGTGACTGAAGCTTTCTTT.

V is TRBV6-5 and J is TRBJ1-1; maybe TRBD1 (6 bases). Germline CDR1 and CDR2: MNHEY and SVGAGI. Trimming left V 6 bases short and J 1 base short, with 12 bases between. This CDR3 comprises 14 residues. CDR3: CASRPTGENTEAFF. The CDR3 coding sequence is TGTGCCAGCAGGCCGACAGGAGAGAACACTGAAGCTTTCTTT.

The table lists this clone with a few counts. J is TRBJ2-2 and V is TRBV27; 11 bases agree with TRBD1. This CDR3 is built from 16 residues. Germline values: CDR1 MNHEY, CDR2 SMNVEV (reference sequence). Trimming removed 7 bases from V and 2 bases from J; junction bases left unmatched: 6. The DNA of the CDR3 is TGTGCCAGCACCCCTGGGACAGGGGGAAACACCGGGGAGCTGTTTTTT. Residues: CASTPGTGGNTGELFF.

The CDR3 nucleotides are TGTGCCAGCAGTTTACTAGCCTCTGCTGGCTACACCTTC. Its translation is CASSLLASAGYTF. This chain joins TRBV6-2 or TRBV6-3 and TRBJ1-2; D ambiguous. The CDR3 extends over 13 amino acids. Trimming removed 4 bases at V and 7 bases at J, with 13 bases between. Germline V gene data show CDR1 as MNHEY and CDR2 as SVGEGT.

V and J are TRBV29-1 and TRBJ1-1; 11 bases are a match to TRBD1. Germline lookup yields CDR1 SQVTM and CDR2 ANQGSEA. The CDR3 loop spans 16 amino acids. The junction had 13 bases not matched to a gene; V was cut back by 7 bases and J by 3 bases. CDR3 nucleotide sequence: TGCAGCGCCTCGGGGACAGGGGGGGAAGCGTACACTGAAGCTTTCTTT. Protein sequence: CSASGTGGEAYTEAFF.

This chain uses TRBV11-2 with TRBJ2-5, with 8 nucleotides matching TRBD1. The ends lost 0 bases at V and 4 bases at J; junction bases unmatched: 7. This CDR3 spans 16 amino acids. The V gene's germline CDR1 is SGHAT and CDR2 FQNNGV. As DNA, the CDR3 is TGTGCCAGCAGCTTAGAGGGTCAGGGGGCCGTAGAGACCCAGTACTTC. Translation: CASSLEGQGAVETQYF.

The chain couples TRBV5-1 to TRBJ1-1; 8 bases are shared with TRBD1. Per the germline V gene, CDR1 is SGHRS and CDR2 is YFSETQ. The length of the CDR3 is 16 residues. Trimming removed 0 bases from V and 1 base from J; junction bases left unmatched: 5. The CDR3 nucleotides read TGCGCCAGCAGCTTGGGACAGGGGAGCCCGAACACTGAAGCTTTCTTT. Translating gives CASSLGQGSPNTEAFF.

This clone has just one count. V gene TRBV19 combines with J gene TRBJ2-2, with 7 bases matching TRBD1. Germline-derived CDR1 and CDR2 are LNHDA and SQIVND (reference sequence). CDR3 length: 15 residues. J lost 5 bases, V lost 8 bases, and 11 bases had no gene match. The CDR3 sequence is CASPVRDRETGELFF. In nucleotides, the CDR3 is TGTGCCAGTCCTGTTAGGGACAGAGAAACCGGGGAGCTGTTTTTT. Combining the CDR3 with reference TRBV19 and TRBJ2-2 gives the whole variable domain DGGITQSPKYLFRKEGQNVTLSCEQNLNHDAMYWYRQDPGQGLRLIYYSQIVNDFQKGDIAEGYSVSREKKESFPLTVTSAQKNPTAFYLCASPVRDRETGELFFGEGSRLTVL.

J is TRBJ2-2 and V is TRBV5-1; 7 nucleotides align to TRBD1. V lost 3 bases to trimming and J lost 7 bases; unmatched junction nucleotides: 3. The CDR3 length is 13 residues. Germline V CDR1 and CDR2: SGHRS, YFSETQ. CDR3 sequence reads: CASSSQGIGELFF. DNA of the CDR3: TGCGCCAGCAGCTCACAGGGGATCGGGGAGCTGTTTTTT. Complete variable domain (other parts from reference TRBV5-1 and TRBJ2-2): KAGVTQTPRYLIKTRGQQVTLSCSPISGHRSVSWYQQTPGQGLQFLFEYFSETQRNKGNFPGRFSGRQFSNSRSEMNVSTLELGDSALYLCASSSQGIGELFFGEGSRLTVL.

The rearrangement links TRBV6-2 or TRBV6-3 to TRBJ1-5, with 7 bases lining up with TRBD1. The CDR3 totals 18 residues. V was pared by 3 bases and J by 0 bases, with 11 bases of the junction left unmatched. CDR1 and CDR2 from the germline V gene are MNHEY and SVGEGT. CDR3 region: CASSYKMEGAHSNQPQHF. DNA of the CDR3: TGTGCCAGCAGTTATAAAATGGAGGGGGCTCATAGCAATCAGCCCCAGCATTTT.

V usage is TRBV30 and J usage is TRBJ2-1; D may be TRBD2 (5 bases). Per the germline V gene, CDR1 is GTSNPN and CDR2 is SVGIG (reference sequence). Trimming stripped 2 bases from V and 8 bases from J, with 7 bases between. The CDR3 is made up of 11 amino acids. The CDR3 DNA is TGTGCCTGGAGTCCGAGGGATGAGCAGTTCTTC. Its translation: CAWSPRDEQFF.

The chain links TRBV7-9 to TRBJ2-1; 7 nucleotides match TRBD2. V shed 1 base and J 5 bases; nucleotides not matched to a gene: 5. The germline V gene has CDR1 SEHNR and CDR2 FQNEAQ (reference sequence). The CDR3 runs 15 residues. As DNA, the CDR3 is TGTGCCAGCAGCTTAGGAATAGCGGGCAACAATGAGCAGTTCTTC. Protein: CASSLGIAGNNEQFF.

The chain is built from TRBV19 and TRBJ1-2, with 9 bases aligning to TRBD1. The CDR3 is 15 residues long. The V and J ends lost 7 bases and 4 bases, in that order; junction bases with no gene match: 10. Germline CDR1 and CDR2: LNHDA and SQIVND (reference sequence). This CDR3 is CASTYRDRDTYGYTF. The CDR3 DNA sequence: TGTGCCAGTACGTACCGGGACAGGGACACCTATGGCTACACCTTC.

The rearrangement links TRBV19 to TRBJ2-5; D is unclear. CDR1 LNHDA and CDR2 SQIVND come from the germline V gene (reference sequence). The CDR3 sequence is 11 residues long. V was cut by 4 bases and J by 2 bases, with 2 bases left in between. The CDR3 spells CASSTQETQYF. In nucleotides, the CDR3 is TGTGCCAGTAGTACACAAGAGACCCAGTACTTC.

This clone was seen a few times. The chain joins TRBV11-3 to TRBJ2-2, with 7 bases that match TRBD2. Germline lookup yields CDR1 SGHNT and CDR2 YENEEA. V shed 2 bases, J shed 1 base, and the junction held 1 base outside the gene matches. The CDR3 runs 15 residues. The CDR3 DNA follows: TGTGCCAGCAGCTTACTAGCGGTGAACACCGGGGAGCTGTTTTTT. Translating gives CASSLLAVNTGELFF. Together with reference TRBV11-3 and TRBJ2-2, the CDR3 gives the full variable domain: EAGVVQSPRYKIIEKKQPVAFWCNPISGHNTLYWYLQNLGQGPELLIRYENEEAVDDSQLPKDRFSAERLKGVDSTLKIQPAELGDSAVYLCASSLLAVNTGELFFGEGSRLTVL.

CDR3 coding DNA: TGCGCCAGCAGCCTCCAGGATCGCACAGATACGCAGTATTTT. Its protein is CASSLQDRTDTQYF. This rearrangement joins TRBV4-3 to TRBJ2-3; D is unclear. V lost 4 bases, J lost 1 base, and 9 bases lay in between. CDR1 is LGHNA and CDR2 is YSLEER in the germline V gene. This CDR3 region has 14 residues.

The sample holds one count of this clone. This chain connects TRBV9 to TRBJ2-5; 7 positions match TRBD1. V gave up 2 bases and J gave up 5 bases; unmatched junction bases: 6. Looked up from germline, CDR1 is SGDLS and CDR2 is YYNGEE. The CDR3 totals 14 residues. The CDR3 region is CASSVTGRTETQYF. CDR3 DNA sequence: TGTGCCAGCAGCGTGACAGGGCGGACGGAGACCCAGTACTTC.

J is TRBJ2-7 and V is TRBV11-2; TRBD2 matches at 8 bases. Germline CDR1 reads SGHAT; CDR2 reads FQNNGV. With V trimmed by 5 bases and J by 0 bases, 12 bases remained unmatched. The CDR3 totals 17 residues. This CDR3 is CASSPLRGGRPSYEQYV. CDR3 sequence (DNA): TGTGCCAGCAGCCCGCTCCGGGGCGGGAGGCCCTCCTACGAGCAGTACGTC.